Sequencing of this T cell receptor beta chain was carried out in a study of CD8+ T cells in alopecia areata. The CDR3 consists of 14 residues. CDR1 is MGHRA, CDR2 YSYEKL, per germline. V was clipped by 2 bases and J by 5 bases, with 12 bases between them. Isolated RNA was reverse transcribed into cDNA used as the sequencing template. Libraries were prepared by immunoSEQ multiplex PCR; TCRdb keeps only in-frame clonotypes and omits some of them. The sample holds some 180,000 clones; roughly half are singletons and the top ten take around a tenth. Documented treatment: oral pan-JAK inhibitor, 5-10 mg twice daily.

The sequenced sample was CD8+ T cells sorted from blood, obtained around week 54, from a patient treated with tofacitinib. The sequence came from a human donor with alopecia areata. This rearrangement joins TRBV4-1 to TRBJ1-1; D is undetermined. The CDR3 protein is CASSQHIGRTEAFF. The CDR3 coding sequence is TGCGCCAGCAGCCAACACATCGGGAGGACTGAAGCTTTCTTT.